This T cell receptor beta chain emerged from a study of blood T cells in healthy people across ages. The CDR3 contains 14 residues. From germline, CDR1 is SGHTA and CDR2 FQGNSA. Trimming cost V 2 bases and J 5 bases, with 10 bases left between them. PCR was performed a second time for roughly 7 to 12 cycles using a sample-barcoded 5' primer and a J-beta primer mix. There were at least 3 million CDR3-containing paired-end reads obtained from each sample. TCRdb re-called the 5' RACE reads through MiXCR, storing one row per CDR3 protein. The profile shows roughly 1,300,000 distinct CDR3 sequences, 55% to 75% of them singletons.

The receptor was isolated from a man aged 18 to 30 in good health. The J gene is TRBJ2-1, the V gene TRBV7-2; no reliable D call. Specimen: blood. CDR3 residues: CASSLSPADNEQFF. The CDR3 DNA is TGTGCCAGCAGCTTATCTCCTGCGGACAATGAGCAGTTCTTC.